Shown below are 24 T cell receptor beta chains from a single sample sequenced in a study of post-analysis software for immune sequencing data. Study-level results: Included in a set of roughly five TRBV segments more frequent in patients than controls were TRBV5-6, TRBV5-1 and TRBV20-1.

Unique molecular identifiers featured in each of the TCR beta cDNA libraries. MiXCR, run by TCRdb on the PCR reads, gives a single entry per CDR3 protein. The sample has under 200,000 distinct CDR3 sequences, around 30% seen once. These receptors are not linked to any known antigen. The sample was blood. These receptors were taken from a girl aged 2-17 years with multiple sclerosis.

This clonotype appeared many times. The chain couples TRBV5-1 to TRBJ2-3; D might be TRBD1 (5 bases). Trimming removed 2 bases from V and 3 bases from J, with 10 bases in between. The CDR3 contains 14 residues. Germline V gene sequence: CDR1 SGHRS, CDR2 YFSETQ. The CDR3, as DNA: TGCGCCAGCAGCTTCAGGGAACCTACAGATACGCAGTATTTT. Amino acid sequence: CASSFREPTDTQYF.

In its sample, this clonotype was seen a few times. V and J are TRBV4-1 and TRBJ1-6, with TRBD1 as a possible D gene (5 bases). CDR1 is MGHRA, CDR2 YSYEKL, per germline. V was pared by 0 bases and J by 4 bases, with 16 bases between. CDR3 length: 18 residues. This CDR3 reads CASSQDQGFEEYNSPLHF. The CDR3 nucleotides read TGCGCCAGCAGCCAAGATCAGGGTTTCGAAGAATATAATTCACCCCTCCACTTT.

The chain employs TRBV18 and TRBJ1-1, with 8 bases identical to TRBD1. CDR3 length equals 16 residues. Germline CDR1 and CDR2: KGHSH and LQKENI. V shed 5 bases, J shed 1 base, and the junction held 9 bases outside the gene matches. CDR3 nucleotides: TGTGCCAGCTCATTTTCCGGGACAGGAAAGAACACTGAAGCTTTCTTT. Translating gives CASSFSGTGKNTEAFF. Drawing the rest from reference TRBV18 and TRBJ1-1, the complete variable domain is NAGVMQNPRHLVRRRGQEARLRCSPMKGHSHVYWYRQLPEEGLKFMVYLQKENIIDESGMPKERFSAEFPKEGPSILRIQQVVRGDSAAYFCASSFSGTGKNTEAFFGQGTRLTVV.

This clonotype was seen many times. The chain combines TRBV5-1 with TRBJ2-1, with D tentatively TRBD2 (6 bases). Germline assignment: CDR1 SGHRS and CDR2 YFSETQ. Trimming stripped 4 bases from V and 0 bases from J, with 14 bases between. This CDR3 is built from 16 residues. The CDR3 DNA sequence: TGCGCCAGCAGCCTCGATGCGGGGAGCTCCTACAATGAGCAGTTCTTC. Translated: CASSLDAGSSYNEQFF. Drawing the rest from reference TRBV5-1 and TRBJ2-1, the complete variable domain is KAGVTQTPRYLIKTRGQQVTLSCSPISGHRSVSWYQQTPGQGLQFLFEYFSETQRNKGNFPGRFSGRQFSNSRSEMNVSTLELGDSALYLCASSLDAGSSYNEQFFGPGTRLTVL.

This clonotype turned up a few times. The chain joins TRBV4-2 to TRBJ2-2; 10 nucleotides agree with TRBD2. CDR3 length: 17 amino acids. Per germline, CDR1 LGHNA and CDR2 YNFKEQ. V lost 0 bases and J lost 3; bases outside the gene matches: 4. The CDR3 here is CASSQDRAGGYTGELFF. CDR3 in DNA: TGTGCCAGCAGCCAAGATCGAGCGGGGGGGTACACCGGGGAGCTGTTTTTT.

This clonotype was seen only a few times. CDR3 nucleotide sequence: TGCAGCGTTAGGGACGCCAAGGGCTCTGGGGCCAACGTCCTGACTTTC. Amino acids: CSVRDAKGSGANVLTF. V usage is TRBV29-1 and J usage is TRBJ2-6; possibly TRBD1 or TRBD2 for D (5 bases each). Trimming cost V 5 bases and J 0 bases, with 14 bases left between them. CDR1 and CDR2 (germline): SQVTM, ANQGSEA. The CDR3 is 16 residues long.

A remark on this clonotype: This may be a read error: a much more frequent sequence differs by one nucleotide. The gene calls are TRBV5-1 and TRBJ2-1, with 8 nucleotides matching TRBD2. This CDR3 region has 15 residues. J gave up 8 bases and V 0 bases, and 7 bases lay outside the gene matches. Germline-derived CDR1 and CDR2 are SGHRS and YFSETQ. CDR3 amino acids: CASSLARGGRYEQFF. CDR3 coding DNA: TGCGCCAGCAGCTTGGCTCGCGGGGGGAGGTATGAGCAGTTCTTC.

With respect to this clonotype: This may be a read error: a much more frequent sequence differs by one nucleotide. The chain recombines TRBV10-3 with TRBJ2-3; 8 bases are a match to TRBD2. Germline CDR1 and CDR2: ENHRY and SYGVKD. Unmatched junction bases numbered 3, after V lost 5 bases and J lost 8 bases. This CDR3 has 12 amino acids. The CDR3 nucleotides read TGTGCCATCAGTCGGGGGGGAGGTACGCAGTATTTT. As protein: CAISRGGGTQYF.

The genes are TRBV4-1 and TRBJ2-3; 10 bases line up with TRBD2. The CDR3 runs to 16 residues. Trimming at V came to 3 bases and at J to 9 bases, leaving 12 bases not matched to a gene. The germline V gene has CDR1 MGHRA and CDR2 YSYEKL. The CDR3 sequence: CASSHEVAGGPGTQYF. CDR3 DNA sequence: TGCGCCAGCAGCCACGAGGTAGCGGGGGGCCCAGGCACGCAGTATTTT.

This clonotype was detected ten times or more. The chain joins TRBV11-2 to TRBJ2-7; 7 bases are shared with TRBD2. V lost 2 bases, J lost 0 bases, and 4 bases stayed unmatched. CDR3 length equals 15 residues. Germline lookup yields CDR1 SGHAT and CDR2 FQNNGV. CDR3 DNA sequence: TGTGCCAGCAGCTTACTGGCGGGGGTCTCCTACGAGCAGTACTTC. This codes for CASSLLAGVSYEQYF. Full variable domain (missing parts from reference TRBV11-2 and TRBJ2-7): EAGVAQSPRYKIIEKRQSVAFWCNPISGHATLYWYQQILGQGPKLLIQFQNNGVVDDSQLPKDRFSAERLKGVDSTLKIQPAKLEDSAVYLCASSLLAGVSYEQYFGPGTRLTVT.

CDR3 sequence (DNA): TGTTGGGGGAATAGTTTGAGAGGTCAGCCCCAGCATTTT. This codes for CWGNSLRGQPQHF. The chain carries TRBV28 and TRBJ1-5; D perhaps matches TRBD1 (5 bases). The germline V gene has CDR1 MDHEN and CDR2 SYDVKM. The CDR3 extends over 13 amino acids. The full variable domain, in which reference TRBV28 and TRBJ1-5 provide the parts outside the CDR3, is DVKVTQSSRYLVKRTGEKVFLECVQDMDHENMFWYRQDPGLGLRLIYFSYDVKMKEKGDIPEGYSVSREKKERFSLILESASTNQTSMYLCWGNSLRGQPQHFGDGTRLSIL.

There are many counts of this clonotype. The rearrangement links TRBV28 to TRBJ2-7, with D possibly TRBD1 on 6 matching bases. The CDR3 extends over 15 amino acids. The germline CDR1 and CDR2 sequences are MDHEN and SYDVKM. V lost 2 bases and J 3 bases, leaving 14 bases between the germline ends. The CDR3 DNA follows: TGTGCCAGCAGTTTACCCCGGGACACCCTCTACGAGCAGTACTTC. It codes for CASSLPRDTLYEQYF.

This chain's CDR3 is CASSWGGQRGNQPQHF. The CDR3 coding sequence is TGCGCCAGCAGCTGGGGGGGACAGAGGGGCAATCAGCCCCAGCATTTT. This chain uses TRBV5-1 with TRBJ1-5; 7 bases fit TRBD1. The V gene's germline CDR1 is SGHRS and CDR2 YFSETQ. The J segment lost 2 bases and the V segment lost 3 bases, leaving 8 bases of the junction unmatched. This CDR3 is 16 amino acids long.

The chain couples TRBV6-1 to TRBJ2-1; no definite D call. Per the germline V gene, CDR1 is MNHNS and CDR2 is SASEGT. CDR3 length: 15 residues. V was pared by 6 bases and J by 8 bases, with 20 bases between. As DNA, the CDR3 is TGTGCCAGCAGGGCTCGAACTACGACTTTGGATGAGCAGTTCTTC. Its protein product is CASRARTTTLDEQFF.

V gene TRBV27 combines with J gene TRBJ2-7; D ambiguous. Germline V CDR1 and CDR2: MNHEY, SMNVEV (reference sequence). The CDR3 has 14 residues. Trimming cost V 5 bases and J 0 bases, with 11 bases left between them. The CDR3 DNA reads TGTGCCAGCAGTGGCTGGACCAGCTCCTACGAGCAGTACTTC. Translation: CASSGWTSSYEQYF.

The chain employs TRBV28 and TRBJ2-3; D is possibly TRBD2 (5 bases). The length of the CDR3 is 17 residues. V was cut by 2 bases and J by 0 bases, with 15 bases left in between. Germline V gene lookup returns CDR1 MDHEN and CDR2 SYDVKM. The CDR3 is CASSLRGLGLSTDTQYF. CDR3 DNA sequence: TGTGCCAGCAGTTTAAGAGGGTTGGGGTTAAGCACAGATACGCAGTATTTT.

This clonotype was seen at least ten times. The chain employs TRBV6-6 and TRBJ2-1; 8 bases are a match to TRBD1. Trimming removed 0 bases from V and 7 bases from J; junction bases left unmatched: 8. The CDR3 covers 16 residues. Germline loops: CDR1 MNHNY, CDR2 SVGAGI (reference sequence). CDR3 residues: CASSYSNRGVLNEQFF. The CDR3 nucleotides are TGTGCCAGCAGTTACTCGAACAGGGGGGTTTTGAATGAGCAGTTCTTC.

Many counts were recorded for this clonotype. The chain links TRBV20-1 to TRBJ2-5; 12 bases match TRBD1. Losses at the gene ends were 4 bases for V and 4 bases for J; bases not matched to a gene: 7. Per the germline V gene, CDR1 is DFQATT and CDR2 is SNEGSKA (reference sequence). The CDR3 is made up of 15 amino acids. The CDR3 loop is CSAIRDRGRLETQYF. In DNA form, the CDR3 reads TGCAGTGCTATCCGGGACAGGGGGCGCCTAGAGACCCAGTACTTC.

The chain recombines TRBV3-1 with TRBJ1-1, with D unresolved. The V gene's germline CDR1 is LGHDT and CDR2 YNNKEL (reference sequence). V lost 4 bases to trimming and J lost 2 bases, with 11 bases between them. The CDR3 is made up of 14 amino acids. The DNA of the CDR3 is TGTGCCAGCAGCCCTCTTGAAGGAAACACTGAAGCTTTCTTT. Residues: CASSPLEGNTEAFF.

This clonotype was seen many times. The chain carries TRBV29-1 and TRBJ2-1, with D possibly matching TRBD2 (5 bases). CDR3 size: 13 residues. V was clipped by 6 bases and J by 0 bases, with 9 bases between them. Germline V gene data show CDR1 as SQVTM and CDR2 as ANQGSEA. The CDR3 nucleotides read TGCAGCGTCGAGCGGAGCTCCTACAATGAGCAGTTCTTC. As protein: CSVERSSYNEQFF.

V and J are TRBV3-1 and TRBJ2-3; 7 positions match TRBD2. V dropped 3 bases and J dropped 2; count of bases not matched to a gene: 11. CDR1 is LGHDT and CDR2 is YNNKEL in the germline V gene (reference sequence). The CDR3 extends over 17 amino acids. The CDR3 loop reads CASSHPLGRENTDTQYF. For the CDR3, the DNA is TGTGCCAGCAGCCACCCGCTAGGGCGGGAGAACACAGATACGCAGTATTTT.

This chain joins TRBV30 and TRBJ2-1; D may be TRBD1 (7 bases). Germline CDR1 GTSNPN, CDR2 SVGIG (reference sequence). V was shortened by 5 bases and J by 5 bases, with 13 bases between the two germline ends. There are 13 residues in the CDR3. This CDR3 reads CAWDQGGNNEQFF. The CDR3 region has the DNA TGTGCCTGGGACCAGGGGGGAAACAATGAGCAGTTCTTC. The complete variable domain, with remaining parts taken from reference TRBV30 and TRBJ2-1, reads SQTIHQWPATLVQPVGSPLSLECTVEGTSNPNLYWYRQAAGRGLQLLFYSVGIGQISSEVPQNLSASRPQDRQFILSSKKLLLSDSGFYLCAWDQGGNNEQFFGPGTRLTVL.

This clonotype was counted a few times. This may be a read error, as it is one base from a much larger clone. The V and J genes are TRBV4-1 and TRBJ2-7; 7 bases are a match to TRBD1. Germline V lookup: CDR1 MGHRA, CDR2 YSYEKL. This CDR3 contains 17 residues. J was trimmed by 2 bases and V by 2 bases; bases with no gene match: 12. The CDR3 spells CASSQISGTVSPYEQYF. The CDR3 DNA reads as TGCGCCAGCAGCCAAATTTCCGGGACAGTCAGCCCCTACGAGCAGTACTTC.

The genes are TRBV20-1 and TRBJ2-3; tentative D call: TRBD2 (5 bases). V lost 3 bases and J lost 4, with 14 bases in between. Germline CDR1 and CDR2: DFQATT and SNEGSKA (reference sequence). The CDR3 sequence is 14 residues long. Written as DNA, the CDR3 is TGCAGTGCTAGCCCCCTAGCTAAGGCAGATACGCAGTATTTT. This encodes CSASPLAKADTQYF.